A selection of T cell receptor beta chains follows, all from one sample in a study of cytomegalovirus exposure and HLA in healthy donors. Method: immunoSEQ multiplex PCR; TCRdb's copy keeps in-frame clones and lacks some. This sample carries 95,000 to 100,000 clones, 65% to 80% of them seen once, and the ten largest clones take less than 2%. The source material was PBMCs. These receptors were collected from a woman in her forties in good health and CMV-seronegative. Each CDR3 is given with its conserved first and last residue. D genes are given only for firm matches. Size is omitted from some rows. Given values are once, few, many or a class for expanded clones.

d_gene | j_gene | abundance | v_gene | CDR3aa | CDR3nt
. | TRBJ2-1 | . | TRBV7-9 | CSSSPPSGFSNEQFF | TGTTCCAGCTCGCCCCCCAGCGGGTTCAGCAATGAGCAGTTCTTC
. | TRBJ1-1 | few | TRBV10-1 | CASSESGVAEAFF | TGCGCCAGCAGTGAGTCAGGGGTCGCTGAAGCTTTCTTT
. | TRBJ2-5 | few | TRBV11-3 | CASYPFGHRCLLQETQYF | TGTGCCAGCTACCCCTTCGGACATCGATGTTTGCTCCAAGAGACCCAGTACTTC
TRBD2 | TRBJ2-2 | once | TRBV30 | CAWSGLLADRGGELFF | TGTGCCTGGAGTGGACTTCTAGCGGATAGGGGCGGGGAGCTGTTTTTT
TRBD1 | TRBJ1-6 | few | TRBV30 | CAWRRGTEIYNSPLHF | TGTGCCTGGAGAAGAGGGACAGAGATTTATAATTCACCCCTCCACTTT
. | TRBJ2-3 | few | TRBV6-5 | CASSYRGLRTDTQYF | TGTGCCAGCAGTTACCGGGGACTCCGCACAGATACGCAGTATTTT
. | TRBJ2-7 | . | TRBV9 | CASSVAGETYEQYF | TGTGCCAGCAGCGTAGCGGGGGAGACCTACGAGCAGTACTTC
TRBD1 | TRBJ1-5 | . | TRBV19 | CASSGTGVRNPQHF | TGTGCCAGTAGCGGGACAGGGGTTCGTAATCCCCAGCATTTT
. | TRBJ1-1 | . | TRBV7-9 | CASSQGGEAFF | TGTGCCAGCAGCCAAGGGGGAGAAGCTTTTTTT
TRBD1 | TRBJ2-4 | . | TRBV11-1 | CASSPAGTGINIQYF | TGTGCCAGCAGTCCAGCCGGGACAGGGATAAACATTCAGTACTTC
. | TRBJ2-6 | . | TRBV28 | CASSFYDSGLSGANVLTF | TGTGCCAGCAGTTTTTATGATTCAGGGCTCTCTGGGGCCAACGTCCTGACTTTC
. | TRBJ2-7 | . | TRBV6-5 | CASSYSGNSYEQYF | TGTGCCAGCAGTTACTCCGGGAACTCCTACGAGCAGTACTTC
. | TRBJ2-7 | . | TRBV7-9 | CASSRGGGSSYEQYF | TGTGCCAGCAGCCGCGGCGGAGGGAGCTCCTACGAGCAGTACTTC
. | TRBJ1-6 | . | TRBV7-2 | CASSGGNRASPLHF | TGTGCCAGCAGCGGGGGCAACAGGGCTTCACCCCTCCACTTT
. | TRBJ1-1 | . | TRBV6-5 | CASSYSKGGDTEAFF | TGTGCCAGCAGTTACTCGAAGGGGGGGGACACTGAAGCTTTCTTT
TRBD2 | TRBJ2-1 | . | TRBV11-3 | CASSRLAGVDEQFF | TGTGCCAGCAGCCGACTAGCGGGAGTTGATGAGCAGTTCTTC
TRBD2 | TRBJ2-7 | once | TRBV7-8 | CASSPTSGRAGYEQYF | TGTGCCAGCAGCCCGACTAGCGGGAGGGCGGGCTACGAGCAGTACTTC
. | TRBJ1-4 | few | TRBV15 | CATSREPGSEKLFF | TGTGCCACCAGCCGGGAGCCGGGTTCAGAAAAACTGTTTTTT
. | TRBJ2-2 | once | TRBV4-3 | CASSQFSSIVYTGELFF | TGCGCCAGCAGCCAATTCTCGTCTATCGTTTACACCGGGGAGCTGTTTTTT
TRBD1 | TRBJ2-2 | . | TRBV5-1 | CASSFDRGSPAGELFF | TGCGCCAGCAGCTTTGACAGGGGAAGCCCTGCCGGGGAGCTGTTTTTT
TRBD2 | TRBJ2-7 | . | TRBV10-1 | CASSSSGTYEQYF | TGCGCCAGCAGTTCCAGCGGGACCTACGAGCAGTACTTC
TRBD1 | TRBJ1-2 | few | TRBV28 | CASSLWRQGAGGYTF | TGTGCCAGCAGTTTATGGCGGCAGGGGGCTGGTGGCTACACCTTC
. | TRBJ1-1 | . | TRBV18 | CASSVDSNTEAFF | TGTGCCAGCTCAGTGGACAGCAACACTGAAGCTTTCTTT
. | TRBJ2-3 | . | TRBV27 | CASSFVRGSGTDTQYF | TGTGCCAGCAGTTTTGTAAGGGGAAGCGGCACAGATACGCAGTATTTT
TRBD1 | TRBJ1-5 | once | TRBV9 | CASSVGDRGSQPQHF | TGTGCCAGCAGCGTAGGGGACAGGGGAAGTCAGCCCCAGCATTTT
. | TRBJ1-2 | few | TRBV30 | CAWSVYRENYGYTF | TGTGCCTGGAGTGTATACAGGGAGAACTATGGCTACACCTTC
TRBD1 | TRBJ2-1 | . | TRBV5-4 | CASGPPGQGHDEQFF | TGTGCCAGCGGCCCCCCGGGACAGGGGCACGATGAGCAGTTCTTC
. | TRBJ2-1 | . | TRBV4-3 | CASSQDPPAVSSYNEQFF | TGCGCCAGCAGCCAAGATCCTCCAGCGGTAAGCTCCTACAATGAGCAGTTCTTC
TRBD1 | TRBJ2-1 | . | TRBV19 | CASSDRTGGRSDEQFF | TGTGCCAGTAGTGACCGGACAGGGGGCAGGAGCGATGAGCAGTTCTTC
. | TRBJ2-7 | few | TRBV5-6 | CASSFSSYEQYF | TGTGCCAGCAGCTTTAGCTCCTACGAGCAGTACTTC